The 23 T cell receptor beta chains in this list originate from one sample, sequenced in a study of beta chain features in type 1 diabetes. Their antigens are not known. Expressed TCRB transcripts were sequenced after all isolated RNA was converted to cDNA. Clones were read by immunoSEQ multiplex PCR, and TCRdb kept only the in-frame ones, dropping some. The sample includes under 300,000 clones, approximately 10% seen only once; the top ten take 0.017%. General study findings and limits: Moderately but significantly shorter TCRB CDR3s were found in Type 1 diabetes patients in all four CD4+ subsets.

Sequencing used naive CD4+ T cells from blood. The origin of the receptors is a man aged 25-45 years with type 1 diabetes.

This clone was detected only a few times. The CDR3 region has the DNA TGTGCCACCAGCAGAGTCGGGACAGGGCGCAATGAGCAGTTCTTC. It encodes CATSRVGTGRNEQFF. The rearrangement uses TRBV15 and TRBJ2-1; 9 bases are a match to TRBD1. J lost 6 bases, V lost 1 base, and 4 bases had no gene match. Germline V CDR1 and CDR2: LNHNV, YYDKDF (reference sequence). The CDR3 sequence is 15 residues long.

This rearrangement joins TRBV5-4 to TRBJ2-7; 8 nucleotides agree with TRBD1. Germline lookup yields CDR1 SGHNT and CDR2 YYREEE (reference sequence). The CDR3 is 14 amino acids. The trim removed 4 bases at V and 6 bases at J, leaving 9 bases unmatched. CDR3 protein: CASSRLTGAGEQYF. CDR3 DNA sequence: TGTGCCAGCAGCCGACTGACAGGGGCCGGCGAGCAGTACTTC.

The chain combines TRBV30 with TRBJ2-6; D is uncertain. V gave up 3 bases and J gave up 3 bases, with 12 bases separating them. This CDR3 comprises 15 residues. Germline V lookup: CDR1 GTSNPN, CDR2 SVGIG (reference sequence). The CDR3 reads CAWRAIGLGANVLTF. The DNA of the CDR3 is TGTGCCTGGAGAGCCATTGGTCTTGGGGCCAACGTCCTGACTTTC.

The chain carries TRBV6-5 and TRBJ1-2; 10 bases map to TRBD1. The CDR3 extends over 14 amino acids. The V gene's germline CDR1 is MNHEY and CDR2 SVGAGI. The V segment lost 2 bases and the J segment 8 bases; nucleotides outside the gene matches: 5. The CDR3 here is CASSYLGTGVGYTF. CDR3 sequence (DNA): TGTGCCAGCAGTTACCTCGGGACAGGGGTAGGCTACACCTTC.

This clone has only a few counts. The chain combines TRBV30 with TRBJ2-2; 7 bases map to TRBD1. The germline V gene has CDR1 GTSNPN and CDR2 SVGIG (reference sequence). The CDR3 covers 14 residues. With V trimmed by 3 bases and J by 5 bases, 6 bases remained unmatched. The CDR3 region is CAWRPTGTTGELFF. The CDR3 nucleotides read TGTGCCTGGAGGCCGACAGGGACGACCGGGGAGCTGTTTTTT.

This rearrangement joins TRBV5-1 to TRBJ2-1; TRBD1 matches 7 bases. There are 15 residues in the CDR3. Germline V CDR1 and CDR2: SGHRS, YFSETQ. The J segment lost 3 bases and the V segment lost 0 bases, leaving 3 bases of the junction unmatched. The CDR3 bases are TGCGCCAGCAGCTTGGTGGGACAGATCTACAATGAGCAGTTCTTC. Translation: CASSLVGQIYNEQFF. The full variable domain, its missing parts supplied by reference TRBV5-1 and TRBJ2-1, is KAGVTQTPRYLIKTRGQQVTLSCSPISGHRSVSWYQQTPGQGLQFLFEYFSETQRNKGNFPGRFSGRQFSNSRSEMNVSTLELGDSALYLCASSLVGQIYNEQFFGPGTRLTVL.

The chain has TRBV27 and TRBJ2-4; a possible D gene is TRBD1 (7 bases). Looked up from germline, CDR1 is MNHEY and CDR2 is SMNVEV (reference sequence). The CDR3 runs 13 residues. Trimming left V 4 bases short and J 9 bases short, with 13 bases between. The CDR3 nucleotides read TGTGCCAGCAGTTCTGCAGGGGGGATCATTCAGTACTTC. Residues: CASSSAGGIIQYF.

This clone was counted only a few times. V usage is TRBV7-9 and J usage is TRBJ2-5, with 7 bases matching TRBD2. The CDR3 loop spans 15 amino acids. Germline V gene sequence: CDR1 SEHNR, CDR2 FQNEAQ (reference sequence). V gave up 5 bases and J gave up 2 bases; unmatched junction bases: 8. CDR3 protein: CASSRREAIQETQYF. CDR3 DNA sequence: TGTGCCAGCAGCCGCCGGGAGGCGATACAAGAGACCCAGTACTTC.

This clone was seen a handful of times. The V and J genes are TRBV6-5 and TRBJ2-5, with D possibly being TRBD1 (6 bases). CDR3 length: 12 residues. Germline V gives CDR1 MNHEY, CDR2 SVGAGI. V was pared by 6 bases and J by 5 bases, with 10 bases between. Here the CDR3 DNA reads TGTGCCAGCAGCCCCCAGGGGGAGACCCAGTACTTC. Protein product: CASSPQGETQYF.

This clone occurred a few times. V usage is TRBV5-1 and J usage is TRBJ2-7; TRBD1 might be the D (6 bases). Germline V gives CDR1 SGHRS, CDR2 YFSETQ. This CDR3 spans 16 amino acids. Trimming removed 4 bases at V and 0 bases at J, with 17 bases between. This CDR3 reads CASSPQGQLFSYEQYF. The CDR3 coding sequence is TGCGCCAGCAGCCCCCAAGGACAGCTTTTCTCCTACGAGCAGTACTTC.

The table lists this clone with a few counts. J is TRBJ1-1 and V is TRBV18; 7 bases map to TRBD1. The junction had 6 bases not matched to a gene; V was cut back by 2 bases and J by 3 bases. This CDR3 contains 15 residues. Germline V gene data show CDR1 as KGHSH and CDR2 as LQKENI. The CDR3 bases are TGTGCCAGCTCACCATCGGGACAGAGGTACACTGAAGCTTTCTTT. Protein sequence: CASSPSGQRYTEAFF.

The gene calls are TRBV18 and TRBJ2-1; 9 bases are a match to TRBD2. Losses at the gene ends were 5 bases for V and 2 bases for J; bases not matched to a gene: 7. Looked up from germline, CDR1 is KGHSH and CDR2 is LQKENI. The CDR3 is 16 residues long. CDR3 in amino acids: CASSSYSGGPYNEQFF. DNA for the CDR3: TGTGCCAGCTCATCTTATAGCGGGGGCCCCTACAATGAGCAGTTCTTC.

The chain has TRBV4-1 and TRBJ1-2, with TRBD1 matching 7 bases. From germline, CDR1 is MGHRA and CDR2 YSYEKL. This CDR3 has 14 residues. V lost 3 bases and J lost 7; bases outside the gene matches: 8. The CDR3 region is CASSHLTGRRGYTF. The CDR3 DNA reads TGCGCCAGCAGCCACCTGACAGGGCGACGTGGCTACACCTTC.

The gene calls are TRBV5-1 and TRBJ2-5; 12 positions match TRBD1. The CDR3 extends over 15 amino acids. V dropped 4 bases and J dropped 6; count of bases not matched to a gene: 7. Germline lookup yields CDR1 SGHRS and CDR2 YFSETQ. CDR3 loop: CASSLGTGGAKTQYF. For the CDR3, the DNA is TGCGCCAGCAGCCTCGGGACAGGGGGCGCGAAGACCCAGTACTTC.

This sequence joins TRBV4-3 and TRBJ2-3, with D unclear. CDR1 is LGHNA, CDR2 YSLEER, per germline. Trimming removed 0 bases from V and 2 bases from J, with 6 bases in between. This CDR3 contains 14 residues. In DNA form, the CDR3 reads TGCGCCAGCAGCCAAGAATACTCCACAGATACGCAGTATTTT. Its translation: CASSQEYSTDTQYF.

This clone appeared a few times. This rearrangement joins TRBV7-9 to TRBJ2-3; D is unresolved. The V gene's germline CDR1 is SEHNR and CDR2 FQNEAQ (reference sequence). V was clipped by 4 bases and J by 1 base, with 9 bases between them. This CDR3 region has 14 residues. The chain's CDR3 is CASSSSWRTDTQYF. As DNA, the CDR3 is TGTGCCAGCAGCTCATCCTGGCGCACAGATACGCAGTATTTT.

The chain joins TRBV7-6 to TRBJ2-1; 10 bases are a match to TRBD2. J was trimmed by 2 bases and V by 5 bases; bases with no gene match: 9. The CDR3 runs 17 residues. The germline gives CDR1 SGHVS, CDR2 FNYEAQ. This CDR3 reads CASSPRLAGKAYNEQFF. The CDR3 bases are TGTGCCAGCAGCCCCCGACTAGCGGGTAAAGCCTACAATGAGCAGTTCTTC.

This clone has more than one count but fewer than ten. V and J are TRBV25-1 and TRBJ2-1, with TRBD2 identical over 8 bases. Germline CDR1 is MGHDK and CDR2 is SYGVNS. Trimming took 8 bases from V and 8 from J; bases not matched to a gene: 8. The CDR3 covers 13 residues. CDR3 sequence (DNA): TGTGCCAGCCCCGGGACTAGTCCCTATGAGCAGTTCTTC. Residues: CASPGTSPYEQFF. Full variable domain (remainder filled in from reference TRBV25-1 and TRBJ2-1): EADIYQTPRYLVIGTGKKITLECSQTMGHDKMYWYQQDPGMELHLIHYSYGVNSTEKGDLSSESTVSRIRTEHFPLTLESARPSHTSQYLCASPGTSPYEQFFGPGTRLTVL.

CDR3 DNA sequence: TGTGCCAGCAGCCCGGGCCAAGAGACCCAGTACTTC. Amino acid sequence: CASSPGQETQYF. V and J are TRBV6-5 and TRBJ2-5; D gene ambiguous. V lost 6 bases and J lost 1, with 6 bases in between. The CDR3 sequence is 12 residues long. Germline V lookup: CDR1 MNHEY, CDR2 SVGAGI.

The chain employs TRBV6-1 and TRBJ2-5, with TRBD1 as a possible D gene (7 bases). The germline V and J ends were trimmed by 6 bases and 4 bases, with 15 bases remaining between them. Per the germline V gene, CDR1 is MNHNS and CDR2 is SASEGT. The CDR3 has 14 residues. The CDR3 coding sequence is TGTGCCAGCAGCGGAGGGGGCCTCGTAGAGACCCAGTACTTC. It is translated as CASSGGGLVETQYF.

This chain links TRBV6-5 with TRBJ1-1; TRBD1 might be the D (6 bases). V lost 5 bases and J 6 bases, leaving 19 bases between the germline ends. CDR3 length: 15 amino acids. Per the germline V gene, CDR1 is MNHEY and CDR2 is SVGAGI. In DNA form, the CDR3 reads TGTGCCAGCAGTACCGTAGGACAGCCCTTCTCTGAAGCTTTCTTT. Protein: CASSTVGQPFSEAFF.

This chain joins TRBV9 and TRBJ2-1, with TRBD1 matching over 7 bases. The ends lost 2 bases at V and 4 bases at J; junction bases unmatched: 9. CDR1 is SGDLS and CDR2 is YYNGEE in the germline V gene. This CDR3 is 16 amino acids long. Here the CDR3 DNA reads TGTGCCAGCAGCGTTGGGTCTCAGGACAGGTACAATGAGCAGTTCTTC. This translates into CASSVGSQDRYNEQFF.

V is TRBV28 and J is TRBJ1-4; D gene uncertain. Germline V gives CDR1 MDHEN, CDR2 SYDVKM. V lost 5 bases, J lost 15 bases, and 16 bases lay in between. The CDR3 sequence is 12 residues long. CDR3 amino acids: CASSIPTASVFF. The CDR3, as DNA: TGTGCCAGCAGTATCCCGACTGCTTCGGTGTTTTTT. The variable domain in full, completed from reference TRBV28 and TRBJ1-4, reads DVKVTQSSRYLVKRTGEKVFLECVQDMDHENMFWYRQDPGLGLRLIYFSYDVKMKEKGDIPEGYSVSREKKERFSLILESASTNQTSMYLCASSIPTASVFFGSGTQLSVL.